The clone carrying this T cell receptor (beta chain) was counted many times. Antigen specificity is unknown. TCRdb redid the calling of the reads with MiXCR, one entry per CDR3 protein. The sample carries hundreds of thousands of distinct CDR3 sequences, about a third recorded once. This sample stems from a study of T cell repertoires in cytomegalovirus infection. For the study at large: Recently identified HLA-C-restricted and well-studied HLA-B-restricted CMV epitopes were used. It was the public TCR beta signatures that indicated both CMV infection and matching HLA type.

V was shortened by 5 bases and J by 5 bases, with 18 bases between the two germline ends. Germline CDR1 SGHTA, CDR2 FQGNSA. This CDR3 has 15 residues. Study-wide results and limits: CMV-specific TCR beta clonotypes restricted by HLA-C were the ones dominating the ex vivo response.

The rearrangement links TRBV7-2 to TRBJ2-5, with no clear D. Sequenced here: cultured CD8+ T cells from PBMCs, sampled from culture after CMV antigen stimulation. This TCR derives from a human donor in good health (CMV status not recorded). Some clones in this sample may be carry-over from other donors' samples. CDR3 bases: TGTGCCAGCAGCCTAGGGTGGGATGGCGAGGAGACCCAGTACTTC. The encoded protein is CASSLGWDGEETQYF.